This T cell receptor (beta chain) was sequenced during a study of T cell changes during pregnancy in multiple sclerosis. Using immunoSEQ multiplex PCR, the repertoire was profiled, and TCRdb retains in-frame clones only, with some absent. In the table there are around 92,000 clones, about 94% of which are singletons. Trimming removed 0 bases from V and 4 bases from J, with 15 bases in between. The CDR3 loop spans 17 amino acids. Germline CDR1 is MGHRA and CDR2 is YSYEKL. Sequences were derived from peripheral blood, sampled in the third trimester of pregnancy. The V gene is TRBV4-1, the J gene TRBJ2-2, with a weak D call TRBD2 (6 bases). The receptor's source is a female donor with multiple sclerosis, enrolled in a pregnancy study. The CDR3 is CASSQDMGGASTGELFF. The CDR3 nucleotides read TGCGCCAGCAGCCAAGATATGGGGGGAGCGAGCACCGGGGAGCTGTTTTTT.